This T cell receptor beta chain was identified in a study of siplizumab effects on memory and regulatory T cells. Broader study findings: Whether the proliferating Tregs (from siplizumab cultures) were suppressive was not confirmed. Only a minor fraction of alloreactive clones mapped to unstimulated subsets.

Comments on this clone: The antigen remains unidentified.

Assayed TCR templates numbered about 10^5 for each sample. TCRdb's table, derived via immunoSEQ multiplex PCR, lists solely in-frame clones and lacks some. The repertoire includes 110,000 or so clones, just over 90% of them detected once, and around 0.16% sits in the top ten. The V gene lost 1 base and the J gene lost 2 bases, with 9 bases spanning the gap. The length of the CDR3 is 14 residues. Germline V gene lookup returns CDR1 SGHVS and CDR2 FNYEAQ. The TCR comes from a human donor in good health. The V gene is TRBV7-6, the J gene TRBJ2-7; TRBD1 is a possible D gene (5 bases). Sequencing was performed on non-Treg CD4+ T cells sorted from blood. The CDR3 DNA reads TGTGCCAGCAGCTTAGGTCAAGGGGCCTACGAGCAGTACTTC. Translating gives CASSLGQGAYEQYF. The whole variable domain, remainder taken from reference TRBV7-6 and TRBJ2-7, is GAGVSQSPRYKVTKRGQDVALRCDPISGHVSLYWYRQALGQGPEFLTYFNYEAQQDKSGLPNDRFSAERPEGSISTLTIQRTEQRDSAMYRCASSLGQGAYEQYFGPGTRLTVT.